This T cell receptor beta chain was sequenced in a study of blood T cell repertoires in COVID-19. Background on the study: Acute and convalescent COVID-19 samples came from the United States, Italy and Spain. T cells, B-cell-depleted T cells, or PBMCs provided the cDNA or gDNA that served as material.

In the original processing: It was from reference gene primer amplification that nucleated cell counts were estimated. Assay: immunoSEQ multiplex PCR; the TCRdb copy retains only in-frame clones and omits some. V and J calls and clone size come straight from that table; D and trimming were deduced from the DNA. Of about 110,000 clones listed, about nine tenths are singletons. CDR3 length equals 13 residues. The ends lost 5 bases at V and 8 bases at J; junction bases unmatched: 3. The germline V gene has CDR1 LNHDA and CDR2 SQIVND (reference sequence). The TCR was taken from a human donor in a cohort sampled during active COVID-19. The chain has TRBV19 and TRBJ2-1; the match to TRBD1 covers 10 bases. Sequenced: peripheral blood. The CDR3 reads CASSRTGGYEQFF. The DNA for the CDR3 is TGTGCCAGTAGTCGGACAGGGGGTTATGAGCAGTTCTTC.